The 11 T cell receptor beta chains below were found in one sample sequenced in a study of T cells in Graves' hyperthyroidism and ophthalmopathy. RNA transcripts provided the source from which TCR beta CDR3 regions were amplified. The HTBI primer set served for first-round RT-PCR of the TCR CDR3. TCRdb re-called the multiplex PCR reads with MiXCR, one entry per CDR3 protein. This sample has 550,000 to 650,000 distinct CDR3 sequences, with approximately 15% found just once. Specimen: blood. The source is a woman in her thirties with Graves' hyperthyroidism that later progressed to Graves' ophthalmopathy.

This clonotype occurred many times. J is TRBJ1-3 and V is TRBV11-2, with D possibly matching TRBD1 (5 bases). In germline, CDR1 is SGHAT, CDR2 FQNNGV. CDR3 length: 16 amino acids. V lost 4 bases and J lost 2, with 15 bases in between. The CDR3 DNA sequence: TGTGCCAGCAGCTCAGTCCGGGGCCTGCCTGGAAACACCATATATTTT. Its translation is CASSSVRGLPGNTIYF. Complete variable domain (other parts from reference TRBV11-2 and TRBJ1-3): EAGVAQSPRYKIIEKRQSVAFWCNPISGHATLYWYQQILGQGPKLLIQFQNNGVVDDSQLPKDRFSAERLKGVDSTLKIQPAKLEDSAVYLCASSSVRGLPGNTIYFGEGSWLTVV.

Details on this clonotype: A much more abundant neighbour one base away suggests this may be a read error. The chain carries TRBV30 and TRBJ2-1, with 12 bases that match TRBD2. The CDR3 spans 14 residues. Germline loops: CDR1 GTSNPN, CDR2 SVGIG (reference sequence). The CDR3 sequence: CAWVTSGRYNKQFF. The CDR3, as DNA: TGTGCCTGGGTGACTAGCGGGAGATACAATAAGCAGTTCTTC.

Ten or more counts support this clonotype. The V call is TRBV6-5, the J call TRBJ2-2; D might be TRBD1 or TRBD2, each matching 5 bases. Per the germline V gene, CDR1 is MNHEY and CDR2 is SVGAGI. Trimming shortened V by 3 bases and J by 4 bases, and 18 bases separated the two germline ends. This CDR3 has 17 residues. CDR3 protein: CASSYLLGAAVTGELFF. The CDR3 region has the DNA TGTGCCAGCAGTTATCTTCTAGGGGCAGCGGTCACCGGGGAGCTGTTTTTT.

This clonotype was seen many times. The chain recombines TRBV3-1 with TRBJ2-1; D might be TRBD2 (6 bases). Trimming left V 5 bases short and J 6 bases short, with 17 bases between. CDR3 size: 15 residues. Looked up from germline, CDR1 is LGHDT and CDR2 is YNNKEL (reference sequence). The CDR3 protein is CASSAGIAVFNEQFF. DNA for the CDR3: TGTGCCAGCAGCGCTGGGATAGCGGTTTTCAATGAGCAGTTCTTC.

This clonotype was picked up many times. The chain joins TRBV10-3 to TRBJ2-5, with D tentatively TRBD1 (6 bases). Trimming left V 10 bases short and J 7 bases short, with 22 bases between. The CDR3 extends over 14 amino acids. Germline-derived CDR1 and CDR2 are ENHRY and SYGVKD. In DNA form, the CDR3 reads TGTGCCACCCAGGGGACACCGCCTCCGGGGACCCAGTACTTC. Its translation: CATQGTPPPGTQYF.

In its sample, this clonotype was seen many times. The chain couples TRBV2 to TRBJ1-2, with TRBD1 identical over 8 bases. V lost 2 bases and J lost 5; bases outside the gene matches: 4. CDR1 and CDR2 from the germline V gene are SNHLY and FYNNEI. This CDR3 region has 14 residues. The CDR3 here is CASSESGGGYGYTF. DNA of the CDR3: TGTGCCAGCAGTGAATCAGGGGGCGGGTATGGCTACACCTTC.

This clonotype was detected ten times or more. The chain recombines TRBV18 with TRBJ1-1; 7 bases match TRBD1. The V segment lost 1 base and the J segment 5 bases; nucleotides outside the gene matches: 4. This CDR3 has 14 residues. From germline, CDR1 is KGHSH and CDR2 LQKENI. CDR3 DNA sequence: TGTGCCAGCTCACCACGGCAGGGGGAGACTGAAGCTTTCTTT. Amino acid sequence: CASSPRQGETEAFF.

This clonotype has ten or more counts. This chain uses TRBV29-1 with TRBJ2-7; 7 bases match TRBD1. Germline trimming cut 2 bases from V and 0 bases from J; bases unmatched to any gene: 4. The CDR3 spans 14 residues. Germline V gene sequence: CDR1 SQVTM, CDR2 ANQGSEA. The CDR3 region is CSVEMTGNSYEQYF. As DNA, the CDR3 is TGCAGCGTTGAAATGACAGGGAACTCCTACGAGCAGTACTTC.

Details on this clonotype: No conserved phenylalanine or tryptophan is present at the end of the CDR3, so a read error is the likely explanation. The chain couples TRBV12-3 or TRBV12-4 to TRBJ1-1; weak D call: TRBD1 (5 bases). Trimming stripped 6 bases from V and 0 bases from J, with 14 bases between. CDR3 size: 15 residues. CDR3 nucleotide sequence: TGTGCCAGCAGCCTCAGGGCGCCCATGAACACTGAAGCTTTCCTT. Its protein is CASSLRAPMNTEAFL.

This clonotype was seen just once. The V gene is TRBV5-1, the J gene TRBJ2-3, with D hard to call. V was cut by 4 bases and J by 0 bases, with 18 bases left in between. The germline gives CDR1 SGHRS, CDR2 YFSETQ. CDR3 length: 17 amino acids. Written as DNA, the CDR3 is TGCGCCAGCAGCACCCCGTCGGGCGTAACTAGCACAGATACGCAGTATTTT. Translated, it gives CASSTPSGVTSTDTQYF.

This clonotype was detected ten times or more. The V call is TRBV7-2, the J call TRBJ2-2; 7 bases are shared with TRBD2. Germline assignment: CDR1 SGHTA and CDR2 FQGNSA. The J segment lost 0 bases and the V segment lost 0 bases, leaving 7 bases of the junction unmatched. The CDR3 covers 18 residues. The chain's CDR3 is CASSLAGGPLSNTGELFF. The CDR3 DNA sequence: TGTGCCAGCAGCTTAGCGGGAGGGCCCCTATCGAACACCGGGGAGCTGTTTTTT.